These 14 T cell receptor beta chains were all obtained from the same sample, sequenced in a study of blood T cell repertoires in COVID-19. TCRdb's table, derived via immunoSEQ multiplex PCR, lists solely in-frame clones and lacks some. The sample contains hundreds of thousands of clones, just under 90% of which appear only once. Sequencing was done on a sample of PBMCs or T cells enriched from blood (not recorded which). These receptors originate from a woman in her forties or fifties who had recovered from COVID-19.

The chain links TRBV9 to TRBJ1-1; 9 bases are shared with TRBD1. The V segment lost 2 bases and the J segment 8 bases; nucleotides outside the gene matches: 10. This CDR3 contains 15 residues. Germline loops: CDR1 SGDLS, CDR2 YYNGEE. The CDR3 DNA follows: TGTGCCAGCAGCGTTACGGACAGGGGAATGTCAGAAGCTTTCTTT. Translation gives CASSVTDRGMSEAFF.

V and J are TRBV19 and TRBJ2-4, with D tentatively TRBD2 (5 bases). Germline V gene lookup returns CDR1 LNHDA and CDR2 SQIVND (reference sequence). This CDR3 comprises 16 residues. The V gene lost 3 bases and the J gene lost 0 bases, with 12 bases spanning the gap. The DNA for the CDR3 is TGTGCCAGTAGTATTGGGGAGAGATTAGCCAAAAACATTCAGTACTTC. Protein sequence: CASSIGERLAKNIQYF.

By frequency in the sample, this clone is medium-sized. V and J are TRBV11-2 and TRBJ2-7; 11 nucleotides align to TRBD2. Germline-derived CDR1 and CDR2 are SGHAT and FQNNGV. The CDR3 has 18 amino acids. The J segment lost 4 bases and the V segment lost 5 bases, leaving 16 bases of the junction unmatched. DNA for the CDR3: TGTGCCAGCAGCCCAACCCTGAGACTAGCGGGGTTAGGGTACGAGCAGTACTTC. Translation: CASSPTLRLAGLGYEQYF. Complete variable domain (other parts from reference TRBV11-2 and TRBJ2-7): EAGVAQSPRYKIIEKRQSVAFWCNPISGHATLYWYQQILGQGPKLLIQFQNNGVVDDSQLPKDRFSAERLKGVDSTLKIQPAKLEDSAVYLCASSPTLRLAGLGYEQYFGPGTRLTVT.

The V and J genes are TRBV2 and TRBJ1-6; D might be TRBD1 (5 bases). Germline V gene lookup returns CDR1 SNHLY and CDR2 FYNNEI. There are 15 residues in the CDR3. V was clipped by 0 bases and J by 10 bases, with 13 bases between them. The CDR3 DNA follows: TGTGCCAGCAGTGAAGCATCGGGGGGTTGGTCACCCCTCCACTTT. Amino acid sequence: CASSEASGGWSPLHF.

The chain joins TRBV7-8 to TRBJ1-3; the match to TRBD1 covers 8 bases. V was clipped by 5 bases and J by 9 bases; unmatched bases: 6. Germline CDR1 is SGHVS and CDR2 is FQNEAQ. The CDR3 extends over 13 amino acids. CDR3 sequence: CASSPGQGVTIYF. CDR3 sequence (DNA): TGTGCCAGCAGCCCAGGACAGGGTGTCACCATATATTTT.

The genes are TRBV4-3 and TRBJ2-1; 9 bases align to TRBD2. This CDR3 region has 18 residues. The V gene end was trimmed by 1 base and the J gene end by 9 bases; junction bases not matched to a gene: 16. Germline loops: CDR1 LGHNA, CDR2 YSLEER. CDR3 DNA: TGCGCCAGCAGCCAAGTACTTGGGCGGGGGGGCCTAGTGGGTGAGCAGTTCTTC. Translating gives CASSQVLGRGGLVGEQFF.

The chain links TRBV23-1 to TRBJ2-2; no clear D. TRBV23-1 is known as an ORF, though its function is uncertain. V dropped 2 bases and J dropped 0 bases, with 19 bases sitting between them. There are 19 residues in the CDR3. CDR3 amino acids: CASSQTLLKLGANTGELFF. The CDR3, as DNA: TGCGCCAGCAGTCAAACCCTGTTAAAATTGGGCGCGAACACCGGGGAGCTGTTTTTT.

The chain combines TRBV9 with TRBJ1-6, with D possibly matching TRBD1 (5 bases). Germline lookup yields CDR1 SGDLS and CDR2 YYNGEE. Deletions cut 0 bases from V and 10 bases from J, with 14 bases between. The CDR3 extends over 15 amino acids. CDR3 sequence: CASSVGSGGDSPLHF. As DNA, the CDR3 is TGTGCCAGCAGCGTAGGATCCGGGGGGGACTCACCCCTCCACTTT.

The CDR3, as DNA: TGTGCCAGCAGTCCCGGGACAGACGAAAAACTGTTTTTT. This gives the protein CASSPGTDEKLFF. V gene TRBV12-3 or TRBV12-4 combines with J gene TRBJ1-4; TRBD1 matches 7 bases. Germline trimming cut 5 bases from V and 8 bases from J; bases unmatched to any gene: 5. This CDR3 comprises 13 residues.

This clone was picked up a small number of times. The rearrangement links TRBV7-9 to TRBJ1-3; 7 bases are shared with TRBD1. Germline V gene data show CDR1 as SEHNR and CDR2 as FQNEAQ (reference sequence). V shed 7 bases and J 3 bases; nucleotides not matched to a gene: 9. The CDR3 is 15 amino acids. This CDR3 reads CASTREGAFGNTIYF. The DNA for the CDR3 is TGTGCCAGCACCCGGGAGGGGGCGTTTGGAAACACCATATATTTT.

In this sample, this clone turned up once. The chain combines TRBV30 with TRBJ1-2; D is undetermined. V lost 0 bases, J lost 1 base, and 9 bases lay in between. The CDR3 sequence is 14 residues long. CDR1 and CDR2 from the germline V gene are GTSNPN and SVGIG (reference sequence). This chain's CDR3 is CAWSVLALNYGYTF. CDR3 nucleotide sequence: TGTGCCTGGAGTGTACTAGCTCTTAACTATGGCTACACCTTC.

The gene calls are TRBV19 and TRBJ2-1; 7 bases fit TRBD2. This CDR3 is 15 amino acids long. Trimming at V came to 3 bases and at J to 8 bases, leaving 10 bases not matched to a gene. Looked up from germline, CDR1 is LNHDA and CDR2 is SQIVND (reference sequence). CDR3 loop: CASSIISGAHDEQFF. Written as DNA, the CDR3 is TGTGCCAGTAGTATTATAAGCGGGGCTCACGATGAGCAGTTCTTC.

This rearrangement joins TRBV20-1 to TRBJ1-2; no definite D call. With 5 bases removed from V and 0 bases from J, the gap between germline ends came to 4 bases. The CDR3 has 11 amino acids. Germline V CDR1 and CDR2: DFQATT, SNEGSKA (reference sequence). CDR3 in amino acids: CSAHANYGYTF. The CDR3 nucleotides read TGCAGTGCTCATGCTAACTATGGCTACACCTTC.

This clone was recorded a few times. This chain links TRBV7-9 with TRBJ1-4; TRBD1 agrees at 7 bases. Germline V gene sequence: CDR1 SEHNR, CDR2 FQNEAQ (reference sequence). The CDR3 covers 13 residues. Unmatched junction bases numbered 4, after V lost 5 bases and J lost 7 bases. CDR3 loop: CASSRQGFEKLFF. The CDR3 DNA follows: TGTGCCAGCAGCCGACAGGGTTTTGAAAAACTGTTTTTT. The full variable domain, with the rest looked up from reference TRBV7-9 and TRBJ1-4, is DTGVSQNPRHKITKRGQNVTFRCDPISEHNRLYWYRQTLGQGPEFLTYFQNEAQLEKSRLLSDRFSAERPKGSFSTLEIQRTEQGDSAMYLCASSRQGFEKLFFGSGTQLSVL.